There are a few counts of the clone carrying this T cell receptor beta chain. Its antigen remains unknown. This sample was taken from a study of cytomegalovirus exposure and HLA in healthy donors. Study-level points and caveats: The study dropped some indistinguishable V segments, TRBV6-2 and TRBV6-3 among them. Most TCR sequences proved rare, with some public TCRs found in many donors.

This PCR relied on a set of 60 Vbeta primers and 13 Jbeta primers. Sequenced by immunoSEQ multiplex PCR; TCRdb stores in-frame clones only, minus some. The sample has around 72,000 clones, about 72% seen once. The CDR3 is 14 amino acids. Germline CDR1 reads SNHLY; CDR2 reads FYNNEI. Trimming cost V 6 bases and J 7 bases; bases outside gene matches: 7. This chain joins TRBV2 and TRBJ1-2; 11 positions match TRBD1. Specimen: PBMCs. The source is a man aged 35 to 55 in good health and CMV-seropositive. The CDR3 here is CASSGQGAGSGYTF. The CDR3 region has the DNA TGTGCCAGCAGCGGACAGGGGGCGGGTAGTGGCTACACCTTC.